The present T cell receptor (beta chain) was sequenced within a study of blood T cells in healthy people across ages. Study context: Every two T cells gave about one barcoded beta molecule via template switching.

For the second PCR, which ran for roughly 7 to 11 cycles, a sample-barcoded 5' primer and a J-beta primer mix were used. TCRdb ran MiXCR on the 5' RACE reads and lists one entry per CDR3 protein. The table includes a few hundred thousand distinct CDR3 sequences, roughly half detected once. This clonotype has a handful of counts. The sequence came from a man aged 60-69 years in good health. Sequences were obtained from blood.

The CDR3 here is CASSVGSSGKTDTQYF. CDR3 DNA: TGTGCCAGCAGCGTAGGGTCTAGCGGGAAAACAGATACGCAGTATTTT. The chain employs TRBV9 and TRBJ2-3; 9 bases line up with TRBD2. Germline V CDR1 and CDR2: SGDLS, YYNGEE. The CDR3 runs 16 residues. V trimming: 0 bases; J trimming: 3 bases; junction bases outside the gene matches: 5.